These 10 T cell receptor beta chains share one sample of origin, sequenced in a study of blood T cell repertoires in COVID-19. Clones were sequenced by immunoSEQ multiplex PCR, and TCRdb holds only the in-frame ones, with some missing. The repertoire includes a few hundred thousand clones, just over 85% of them detected once, and 3% to 4% sits in the top ten. The sample was PBMCs or T cells enriched from blood (not recorded which). These receptors came from a woman aged 40-49 years with acute COVID-19.

The chain uses TRBV9 and TRBJ2-1; D is possibly TRBD1 (6 bases). CDR1 is SGDLS and CDR2 is YYNGEE in the germline V gene. The CDR3 loop spans 15 amino acids. V lost 4 bases and J 1 base, leaving 12 bases between the germline ends. CDR3 nucleotide sequence: TGTGCCAGCAGCAAAGGGACAACATCCTACAATGAGCAGTTCTTC. Its translation is CASSKGTTSYNEQFF.

The chain carries TRBV19 and TRBJ2-1; TRBD2 matches 10 bases. The germline CDR1 and CDR2 sequences are LNHDA and SQIVND (reference sequence). The trim removed 1 base at V and 8 bases at J, leaving 8 bases unmatched. The CDR3 has 16 amino acids. CDR3 nucleotides: TGTGCCAGTAGTATAGCAGGTAGTAGCGGGAGGTATGAGCAGTTCTTC. It translates to CASSIAGSSGRYEQFF.

The chain has TRBV9 and TRBJ2-3; D not resolved. The CDR3 contains 12 residues. The V gene lost 8 bases and the J gene lost 6 bases, with 13 bases spanning the gap. Germline V gene lookup returns CDR1 SGDLS and CDR2 YYNGEE. CDR3 protein: CARSFTLDTQYF. The CDR3 DNA is TGTGCCAGATCCTTTACTTTGGATACGCAGTATTTT. The full variable domain, rest sourced from reference TRBV9 and TRBJ2-3, is DSGVTQTPKHLITATGQRVTLRCSPRSGDLSVYWYQQSLDQGLQFLIQYYNGEERAKGNILERFSAQQFPDLHSELNLSSLELGDSALYFCARSFTLDTQYFGPGTRLTVL.

A single count supports this clone. The chain recombines TRBV6-5 with TRBJ1-5; TRBD1 agrees at 9 bases. The J segment lost 5 bases and the V segment lost 8 bases, leaving 7 bases of the junction unmatched. This CDR3 comprises 14 residues. Looked up from germline, CDR1 is MNHEY and CDR2 is SVGAGI. The CDR3 protein is CASGEQGAYQPQHF. The CDR3, as DNA: TGTGCCAGCGGGGAACAGGGGGCGTATCAGCCCCAGCATTTT.

The V and J genes are TRBV5-1 and TRBJ2-1; D unclear. Trimming pared 1 base from V and 0 bases from J, leaving 17 bases between. CDR1 is SGHRS, CDR2 YFSETQ, per germline. CDR3 length equals 18 residues. CDR3 amino acids: CASSLKLPAEYSYNEQFF. The CDR3 bases are TGCGCCAGCAGCTTGAAGCTTCCCGCGGAATACTCCTACAATGAGCAGTTCTTC. Combining the CDR3 with reference TRBV5-1 and TRBJ2-1 gives the whole variable domain KAGVTQTPRYLIKTRGQQVTLSCSPISGHRSVSWYQQTPGQGLQFLFEYFSETQRNKGNFPGRFSGRQFSNSRSEMNVSTLELGDSALYLCASSLKLPAEYSYNEQFFGPGTRLTVL.

This chain uses TRBV7-9 with TRBJ1-1; tentative D call: TRBD1 (6 bases). The CDR3 runs to 14 residues. V shed 7 bases and J shed 3 bases, with 15 bases lying between them. Germline CDR1 reads SEHNR; CDR2 reads FQNEAQ (reference sequence). The CDR3 DNA sequence: TGTGCCAGCACCACACCCGACAGGCACACTGAAGCTTTCTTT. This sequence encodes CASTTPDRHTEAFF.

This chain links TRBV7-6 with TRBJ2-1; a weak D match, TRBD2 (6 bases). This CDR3 is built from 16 residues. Germline CDR1 reads SGHVS; CDR2 reads FNYEAQ. V was trimmed by 1 base and J by 3 bases, leaving 13 bases between them. CDR3: CASSLEGTSGYNEQFF. The CDR3 nucleotides are TGTGCCAGCAGCTTAGAAGGGACTTCAGGCTACAATGAGCAGTTCTTC.

This sequence joins TRBV6-5 and TRBJ2-2, with a possible D match to TRBD2 (6 bases). The CDR3 totals 12 residues. CDR1 MNHEY and CDR2 SVGAGI come from the germline V gene. V was pared by 7 bases and J by 6 bases, with 9 bases between. For the CDR3, the DNA is TGTGCCAGCACCACGGGGGCCGGGGAGCTGTTTTTT. The encoded protein is CASTTGAGELFF.

The chain recombines TRBV9 with TRBJ2-7; 10 nucleotides agree with TRBD2. This CDR3 contains 14 residues. Germline V gene lookup returns CDR1 SGDLS and CDR2 YYNGEE. Trimming at V came to 3 bases and at J to 5 bases, leaving 5 bases not matched to a gene. DNA for the CDR3: TGTGCCAGCAGCGCGAGCGGGAGGGAAGACGAGCAGTACTTC. It specifies CASSASGREDEQYF.

The V and J genes are TRBV7-2 and TRBJ1-2; the D gene is possibly TRBD1 (5 bases). The CDR3 sequence is 13 residues long. Trimming shortened V by 3 bases and J by 2 bases, and 7 bases separated the two germline ends. Germline lookup yields CDR1 SGHTA and CDR2 FQGNSA. CDR3 sequence (DNA): TGTGCCAGCAGCTTTCCAGGGAACTATGGCTACACCTTC. It encodes CASSFPGNYGYTF.